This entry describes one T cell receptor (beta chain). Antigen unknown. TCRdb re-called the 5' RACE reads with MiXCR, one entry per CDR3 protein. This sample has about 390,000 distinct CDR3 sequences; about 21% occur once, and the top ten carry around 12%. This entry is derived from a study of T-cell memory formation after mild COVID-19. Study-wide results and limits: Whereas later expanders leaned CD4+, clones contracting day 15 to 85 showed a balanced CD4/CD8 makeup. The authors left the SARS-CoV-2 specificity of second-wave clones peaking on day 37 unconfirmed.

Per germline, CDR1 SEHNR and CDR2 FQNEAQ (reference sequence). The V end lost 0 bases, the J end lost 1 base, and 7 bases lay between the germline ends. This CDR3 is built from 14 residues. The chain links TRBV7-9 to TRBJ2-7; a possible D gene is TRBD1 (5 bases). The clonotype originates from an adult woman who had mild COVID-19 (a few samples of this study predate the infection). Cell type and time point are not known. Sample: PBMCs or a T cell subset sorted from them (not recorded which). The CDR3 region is CASSLAHRSYEQYF. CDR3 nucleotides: TGTGCCAGCAGCTTAGCCCACAGGTCCTACGAGCAGTACTTC.